The 12 T cell receptor beta chains below were found in one sample sequenced in a study of graft-versus-host responses after intestinal transplantation. Clones were sequenced by immunoSEQ multiplex PCR, and TCRdb holds only the in-frame ones, with some missing. Of roughly 70,000 clones listed, about 87% are singletons. These receptors lack a known antigen. Here the sequenced sample was unstimulated CD4+ T cells sorted from spleen or lymph node cells, taken before transplant. These receptors originate from a human donor who was the organ donor for an intestinal transplant.

The J gene is TRBJ2-3, the V gene TRBV5-1; 7 positions match TRBD1. V trimming: 4 bases; J trimming: 5 bases; junction bases outside the gene matches: 19. This CDR3 spans 18 amino acids. Germline values: CDR1 SGHRS, CDR2 YFSETQ. In DNA form, the CDR3 reads TGCGCCAGCAGCCGTCCCACCCCACAGGGGAATTTAAGAGATACGCAGTATTTT. Translation gives CASSRPTPQGNLRDTQYF.

V is TRBV5-6 and J is TRBJ2-5, with a possible D match to TRBD1 (5 bases). CDR1 is SGHDT, CDR2 YYEEEE, per germline. Deletions cut 6 bases from V and 5 bases from J, with 23 bases between. The CDR3 covers 16 residues. DNA for the CDR3: TGTGCCAGCACCACTACAAAGATATTAGCAGGGGAGACCCAGTACTTC. Protein: CASTTTKILAGETQYF.

This chain links TRBV6-5 with TRBJ1-5; D call uncertain. In germline, CDR1 is MNHEY, CDR2 SVGAGI. The V gene lost 7 bases and the J gene lost 0 bases, with 13 bases spanning the gap. There are 15 residues in the CDR3. The CDR3 region has the DNA TGTGCCAGCAAGCACGACGGGTATAGCAATCAGCCCCAGCATTTT. Translated, it gives CASKHDGYSNQPQHF.

The chain carries TRBV6-6 and TRBJ2-5, with 9 bases that match TRBD2. Losses at the gene ends were 0 bases for V and 5 bases for J; bases not matched to a gene: 7. Germline CDR1 reads MNHNY; CDR2 reads SVGAGI (reference sequence). This CDR3 has 16 residues. The CDR3 DNA reads as TGTGCCAGCAGTTACTCGCAACTAGCGGGCCGTGAGACCCAGTACTTC. Translated: CASSYSQLAGRETQYF.

V gene TRBV4-2 combines with J gene TRBJ2-3; no definite D call. V was cut by 4 bases and J by 6 bases, with 17 bases left in between. Germline-derived CDR1 and CDR2 are LGHNA and YNFKEQ. This CDR3 is built from 15 residues. CDR3 sequence (DNA): TGTGCCAGCAGCCCCTCACCCCAGTCGATGGATACGCAGTATTTT. It encodes CASSPSPQSMDTQYF.

This chain uses TRBV27 with TRBJ1-5; no firm D call. CDR3 size: 14 residues. V lost 5 bases and J 3 bases, leaving 11 bases between the germline ends. CDR1 is MNHEY, CDR2 SMNVEV, per germline (reference sequence). The CDR3 protein is CASSAEGFNQPQHF. DNA for the CDR3: TGTGCCAGCAGTGCCGAGGGTTTCAATCAGCCCCAGCATTTT.

The chain is built from TRBV18 and TRBJ2-3, with D possibly matching TRBD2 (6 bases). The V end was cut by 3 bases, the J end by 6 bases, with 13 bases between. The length of the CDR3 is 14 residues. Germline CDR1 and CDR2: KGHSH and LQKENI. The CDR3 nucleotides are TGTGCCAGCTCACCCGCGAGCGGGCTGGATACGCAGTATTTT. Translating it yields CASSPASGLDTQYF.

The chain carries TRBV18 and TRBJ2-7; the D is unclear. CDR3 length equals 15 residues. V was pared by 2 bases and J by 4 bases, with 15 bases between. Germline CDR1 is KGHSH and CDR2 is LQKENI. DNA for the CDR3: TGTGCCAGCTCACCATTAACAGATCCTCAGTACGAGCAGTACGTC. It codes for CASSPLTDPQYEQYV.

This sequence joins TRBV7-8 and TRBJ2-7; TRBD1 matches at 8 bases. Per the germline V gene, CDR1 is SGHVS and CDR2 is FQNEAQ. The CDR3 runs to 12 residues. Trimming removed 4 bases from V and 9 bases from J; junction bases left unmatched: 5. CDR3 residues: CASSSGQGRQYV. The CDR3 region has the DNA TGTGCCAGCAGCTCCGGACAGGGCAGGCAGTACGTC.

This clone was counted once. The chain couples TRBV25-1 to TRBJ2-3, with 7 bases lining up with TRBD1. J gave up 3 bases and V 3 bases, and 9 bases lay outside the gene matches. CDR3 size: 16 residues. The germline CDR1 and CDR2 sequences are MGHDK and SYGVNS. This CDR3 reads CASSETRDRDTDTQYF. CDR3 sequence (DNA): TGTGCCAGCAGTGAGACGCGTGACAGGGATACAGATACGCAGTATTTT.

V is TRBV6-4 and J is TRBJ2-7, with 7 positions matching TRBD1. The CDR3 runs 14 residues. Germline V gives CDR1 MRHNA, CDR2 SNTAGT. CDR3 residues: CANSENRGPGEQYV. CDR3 DNA: TGTGCCAACAGTGAAAACAGGGGCCCCGGGGAGCAGTACGTC.

This clone was counted between two and nine times. The J gene is TRBJ1-6, the V gene TRBV5-1, with 9 nucleotides matching TRBD1. This CDR3 is built from 17 residues. V lost 5 bases to trimming and J lost 8 bases; unmatched junction nucleotides: 14. In germline, CDR1 is SGHRS, CDR2 YFSETQ. CDR3 sequence: CASSYAAGTGSDSPLHF. CDR3 sequence (DNA): TGCGCCAGCAGTTACGCTGCCGGGACAGGGTCAGATTCACCCCTCCACTTT.